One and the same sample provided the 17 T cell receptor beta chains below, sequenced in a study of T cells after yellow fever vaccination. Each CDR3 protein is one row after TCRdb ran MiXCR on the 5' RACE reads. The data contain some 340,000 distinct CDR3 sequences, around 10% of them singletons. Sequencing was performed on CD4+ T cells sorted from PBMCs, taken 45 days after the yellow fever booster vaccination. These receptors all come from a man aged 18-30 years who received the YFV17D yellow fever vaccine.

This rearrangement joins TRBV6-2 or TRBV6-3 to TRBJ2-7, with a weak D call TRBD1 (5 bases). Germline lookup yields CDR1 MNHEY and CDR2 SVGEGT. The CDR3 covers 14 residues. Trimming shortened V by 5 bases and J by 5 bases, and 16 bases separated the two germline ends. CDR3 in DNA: TGTGCCAGCAGTCAGACAACAGGTGGCGACGAGCAGTACTTC. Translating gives CASSQTTGGDEQYF.

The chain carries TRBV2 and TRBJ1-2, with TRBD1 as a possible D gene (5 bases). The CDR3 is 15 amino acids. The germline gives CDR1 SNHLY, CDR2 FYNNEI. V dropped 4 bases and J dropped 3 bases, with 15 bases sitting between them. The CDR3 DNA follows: TGTGCCAGCAGTGGCGGGGGGTTACCGCACTATGGCTACACCTTC. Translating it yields CASSGGGLPHYGYTF.

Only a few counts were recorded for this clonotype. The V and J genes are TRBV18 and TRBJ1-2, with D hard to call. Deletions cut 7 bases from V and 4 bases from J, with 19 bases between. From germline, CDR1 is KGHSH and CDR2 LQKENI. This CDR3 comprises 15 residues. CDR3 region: CASFHREAMSYGYTF. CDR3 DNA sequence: TGTGCCAGCTTTCACCGCGAGGCAATGAGCTATGGCTACACCTTC.

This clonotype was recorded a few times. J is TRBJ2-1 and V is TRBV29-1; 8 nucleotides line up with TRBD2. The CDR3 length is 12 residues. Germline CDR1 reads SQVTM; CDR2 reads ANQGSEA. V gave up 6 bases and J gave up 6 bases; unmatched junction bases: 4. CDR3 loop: CSVSRGGNEQFF. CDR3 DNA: TGCAGCGTATCCCGGGGGGGCAATGAGCAGTTCTTC.

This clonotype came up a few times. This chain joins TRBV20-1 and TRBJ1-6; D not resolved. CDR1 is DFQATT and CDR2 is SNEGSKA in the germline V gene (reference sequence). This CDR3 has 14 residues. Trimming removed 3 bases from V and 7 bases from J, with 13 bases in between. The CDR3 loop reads CSARAGSRNSPLHF. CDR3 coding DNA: TGCAGTGCTAGGGCCGGGAGTCGAAATTCACCCCTCCACTTT.

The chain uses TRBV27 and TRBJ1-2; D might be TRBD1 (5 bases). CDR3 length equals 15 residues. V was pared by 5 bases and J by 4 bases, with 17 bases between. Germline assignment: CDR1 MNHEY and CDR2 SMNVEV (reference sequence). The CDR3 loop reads CASSAFLQGVYGYTF. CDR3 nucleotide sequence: TGTGCCAGCAGTGCATTTCTTCAGGGCGTCTATGGCTACACCTTC.

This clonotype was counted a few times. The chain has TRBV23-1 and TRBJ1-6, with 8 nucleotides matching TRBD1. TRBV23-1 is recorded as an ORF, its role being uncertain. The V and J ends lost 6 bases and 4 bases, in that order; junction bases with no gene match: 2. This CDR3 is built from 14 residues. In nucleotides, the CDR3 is TGCGCCAGCAGGACAGGGGTTTATAATTCACCCCTCCACTTT. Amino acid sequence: CASRTGVYNSPLHF.

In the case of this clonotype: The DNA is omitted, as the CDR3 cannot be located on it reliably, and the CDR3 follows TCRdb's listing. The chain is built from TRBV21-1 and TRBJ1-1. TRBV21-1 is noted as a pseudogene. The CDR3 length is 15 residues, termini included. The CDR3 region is CASPGVGMGSTEAFF.

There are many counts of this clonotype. In nucleotides, the CDR3 is TGCAGTGCGTTTAGGGGAGGAGAGGGCCAGTACTTC. Residues: CSAFRGGEGQYF. The chain joins TRBV20-1 to TRBJ2-5, with D possibly TRBD2 on 6 matching bases. This CDR3 has 12 amino acids. The germline V and J ends were trimmed by 6 bases and 10 bases, with 18 bases remaining between them. Germline values: CDR1 DFQATT, CDR2 SNEGSKA (reference sequence).

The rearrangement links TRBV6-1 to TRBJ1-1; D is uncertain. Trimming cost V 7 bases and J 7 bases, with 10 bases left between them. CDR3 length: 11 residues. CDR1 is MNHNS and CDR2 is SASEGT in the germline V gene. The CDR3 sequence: CASINAFEAFF. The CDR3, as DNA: TGTGCCAGCATAAACGCTTTTGAAGCTTTCTTT.

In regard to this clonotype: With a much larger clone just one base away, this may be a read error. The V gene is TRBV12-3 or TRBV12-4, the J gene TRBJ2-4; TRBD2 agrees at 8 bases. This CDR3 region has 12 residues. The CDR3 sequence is CATGGAKSIQYF. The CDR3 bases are TGTGCCACGGGGGGGGCCAAAAGCATTCAGTACTTC.

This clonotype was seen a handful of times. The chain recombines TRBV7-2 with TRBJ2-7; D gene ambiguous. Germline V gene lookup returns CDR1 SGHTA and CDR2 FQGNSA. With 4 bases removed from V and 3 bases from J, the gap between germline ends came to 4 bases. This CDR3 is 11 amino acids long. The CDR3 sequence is CASSSFYEQYF. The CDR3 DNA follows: TGTGCCAGCAGCTCTTTCTACGAGCAGTACTTC.

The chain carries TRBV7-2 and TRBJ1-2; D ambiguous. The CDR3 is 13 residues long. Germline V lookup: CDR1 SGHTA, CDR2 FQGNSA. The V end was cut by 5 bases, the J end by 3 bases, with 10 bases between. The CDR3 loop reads CASSPGSHYGYTF. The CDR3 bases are TGTGCCAGCAGCCCCGGGTCCCACTATGGCTACACCTTC.

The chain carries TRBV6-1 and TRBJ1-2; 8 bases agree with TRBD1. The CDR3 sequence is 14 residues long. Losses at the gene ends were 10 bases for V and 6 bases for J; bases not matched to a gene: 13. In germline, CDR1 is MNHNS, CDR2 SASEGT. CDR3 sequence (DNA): TGTGCCATCTCATTACAGGGGGGGAAGCATGGCTACACCTTC. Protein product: CAISLQGGKHGYTF.

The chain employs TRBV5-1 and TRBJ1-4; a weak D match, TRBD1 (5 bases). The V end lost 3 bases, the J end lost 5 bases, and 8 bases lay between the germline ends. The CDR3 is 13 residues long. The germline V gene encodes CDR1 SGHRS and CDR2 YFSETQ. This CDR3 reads CASSSGVNEKLFF. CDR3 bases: TGCGCCAGCAGCTCGGGGGTGAATGAAAAACTGTTTTTT.

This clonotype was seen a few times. CDR3 protein: CASSSIGRGASYNEQFF. CDR3 sequence (DNA): TGTGCCAGCAGCTCCATAGGGCGGGGGGCCTCCTACAATGAGCAGTTCTTC. This chain links TRBV7-2 with TRBJ2-1; 8 nucleotides agree with TRBD2. The CDR3 covers 17 residues. Looked up from germline, CDR1 is SGHTA and CDR2 is FQGNSA. The J segment lost 0 bases and the V segment lost 4 bases, leaving 8 bases of the junction unmatched.

The CDR3 is CASSASRTGPYEQYV. Here the CDR3 DNA reads TGTGCCAGCAGCGCCAGCAGGACAGGGCCCTACGAGCAGTACGTC. The J gene is TRBJ2-7, the V gene TRBV21-1. TRBV21-1 is deemed a pseudogene. CDR3 size: 15 residues.